This T cell receptor (beta chain) appears in the sequencing data of a study of shared clonotypes between healthy human individuals. Germline CDR1 reads SGHNT; CDR2 reads YYREEE (reference sequence). After removal of 5 bases from V and 0 bases from J, the junction contained 4 bases not matched to a gene. The CDR3 is 16 amino acids. Genomic DNA of every subset was divided equally among multiple immunoSEQ plates. The assay was immunoSEQ multiplex PCR, and TCRdb's table has in-frame clones only and misses some. The data hold 650,000 to 750,000 clones, with around 72% observed a single time. With regard to this clone: A read error is likely here: a far larger clone is one base away. This specimen includes other DNA sequences encoding the same CDR3.

This clonotype originated in a woman aged 25 to 39 in good health. This chain uses TRBV5-4 with TRBJ2-3, with 12 positions matching TRBD2. Source material: memory CD4+ T cells sorted from blood. Subset noted: CD45RA-negative fraction. This CDR3 reads CASSQGTSGSTDTQYF. In DNA form, the CDR3 reads TGTGCCAGCAGTCAAGGGACTAGCGGGAGCACAGATACGCAGTATTTT.